This T cell receptor beta chain was observed in a study of blood T cell repertoires in COVID-19. Looking at the study overall: The study drew acute and convalescent COVID-19 samples from the United States, Italy and Spain. In each case, the material was cDNA or gDNA derived from T cells, B-cell-depleted T cells, or PBMCs.

This CDR3 comprises 15 residues. V lost 4 bases to trimming and J lost 5 bases, with 16 bases between them. CDR1 is KGHDR, CDR2 SFDVKD, per germline. In the source study's methods: Cell counts per sample came from amplifying reference gene primers. The protocol was immunoSEQ multiplex PCR, while the TCRdb copy is restricted to in-frame clones and leaves out a portion. Clonal size and the V and J genes are those of that table, whereas D and trimming came from the DNA. The repertoire includes some 38,000 clones, more than 85% of them detected once, and approximately 20% sits in the top ten. The chain couples TRBV24-1 to TRBJ2-5, with D perhaps matching TRBD1 (5 bases). Material: peripheral blood. The clonotype originates from a man between 70 and 80 years old with acute or convalescent COVID-19. The CDR3 coding sequence is TGTGCCACCAGTGACAGGGTGGCTGACGGGGAGACCCAGTACTTC. Its protein product is CATSDRVADGETQYF.